This T cell receptor beta chain was found in a study of OX40 agonist ivuxolimab in advanced cancers. Baseline was the first blood sampling point, followed by cycle 4 day 1 and cycle 7 day 1. Repertoires were generated with immunoSEQ multiplex PCR, while TCRdb's copy carries only in-frame clones and drops some. This sample has 60,000 to 80,000 clones, with around 81% found just once. This TCR was recovered from an adult with an advanced solid tumor such as melanoma, head and neck, liver or kidney cancer. Sequenced material: CD4+ or CD8+ T cells sorted from blood, taken in a trial of the OX40 agonist ivuxolimab.

The CDR3: CASSFLTVAYTEAFF. The CDR3 nucleotides read TGTGCCAGCAGCTTCCTAACAGTGGCCTACACTGAAGCTTTCTTT. This chain uses TRBV13 with TRBJ1-1; D is unresolved. V lost 3 bases and J 3 bases, leaving 14 bases between the germline ends. Germline values: CDR1 PRHDT, CDR2 FYEKMQ (reference sequence). The CDR3 extends over 15 amino acids.